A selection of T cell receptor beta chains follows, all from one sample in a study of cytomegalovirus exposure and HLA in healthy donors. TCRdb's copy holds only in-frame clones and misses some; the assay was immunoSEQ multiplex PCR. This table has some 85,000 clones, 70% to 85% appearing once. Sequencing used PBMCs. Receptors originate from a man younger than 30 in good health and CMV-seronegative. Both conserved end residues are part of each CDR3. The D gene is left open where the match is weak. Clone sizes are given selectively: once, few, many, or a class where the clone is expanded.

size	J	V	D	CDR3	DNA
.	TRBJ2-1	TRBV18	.	CASSRGDGDYNEQFF	TGTGCCAGCTCACGAGGTGACGGCGACTACAATGAGCAGTTCTTC
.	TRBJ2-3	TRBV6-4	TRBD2	CASSEASGSTDTQYF	TGTGCCAGCAGTGAGGCTAGCGGGAGCACAGATACGCAGTATTTT
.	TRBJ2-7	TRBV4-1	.	CASRRGTGAYEQYF	TGCGCCAGCAGAAGGGGGACCGGCGCCTACGAGCAGTACTTC
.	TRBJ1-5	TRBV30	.	CAWSVNREWQPQHF	TGTGCCTGGAGTGTAAACAGGGAGTGGCAGCCCCAGCATTTT
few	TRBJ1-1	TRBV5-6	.	CASSLGIWGGTEAFF	TGTGCCAGCAGCTTGGGGATCTGGGGGGGTACTGAAGCTTTCTTT
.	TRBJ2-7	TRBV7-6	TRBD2	CASSGTSGLAGERSYEQYF	TGTGCCAGCAGTGGCACCTCCGGGCTAGCGGGAGAGAGGTCCTACGAGCAGTACTTC
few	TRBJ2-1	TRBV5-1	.	CASSFSGGLPPEQFF	TGCGCCAGCTCATTTTCCGGGGGGCTGCCGCCTGAGCAGTTCTTC
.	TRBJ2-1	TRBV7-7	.	CASSLGTGSYNEQFF	TGTGCTAGCAGCTTAGGTACGGGCTCCTACAATGAGCAGTTCTTC
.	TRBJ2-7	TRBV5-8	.	CASSFDRDYEQYF	TGTGCCAGCAGCTTTGATAGAGACTACGAGCAGTACTTC
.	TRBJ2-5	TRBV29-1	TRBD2	CSVVSLADQETQYF	TGCAGCGTTGTTTCCCTAGCGGACCAAGAGACCCAGTACTTC
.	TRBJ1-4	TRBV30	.	CAWSGGQVEKLFF	TGTGCCTGGAGTGGGGGGCAGGTAGAAAAACTGTTTTTT
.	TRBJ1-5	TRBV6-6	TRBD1	CASSLGGTGQNQPQHF	TGTGCCAGCAGCCTGGGGGGGACAGGGCAAAATCAGCCCCAGCATTTT
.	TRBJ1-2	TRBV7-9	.	CASHGQNYGYTF	TGTGCCAGCCATGGACAGAACTATGGCTACACCTTC
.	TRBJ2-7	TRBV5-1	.	CASSPPRQGSSSYEQYF	TGCGCCAGCAGCCCTCCCCGGCAGGGGTCCTCTTCCTACGAGCAGTACTTC